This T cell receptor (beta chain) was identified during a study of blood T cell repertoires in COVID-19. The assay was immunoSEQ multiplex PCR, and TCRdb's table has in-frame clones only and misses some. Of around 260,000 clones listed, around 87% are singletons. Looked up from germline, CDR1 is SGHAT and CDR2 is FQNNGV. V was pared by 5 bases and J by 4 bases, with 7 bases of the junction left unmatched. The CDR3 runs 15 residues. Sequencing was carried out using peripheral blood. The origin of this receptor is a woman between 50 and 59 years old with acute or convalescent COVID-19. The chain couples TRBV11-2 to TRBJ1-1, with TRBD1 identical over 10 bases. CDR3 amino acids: CASSPSTGGGTEAFF. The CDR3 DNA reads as TGTGCCAGCAGCCCATCGACAGGGGGCGGCACTGAAGCTTTCTTT.